A selection of T cell receptor beta chains follows, all from one sample in a study of blood T cell repertoires in COVID-19. Generated by immunoSEQ multiplex PCR, the TCRdb table keeps only in-frame clones and is missing some. The data hold 400,000 to 550,000 clones, with roughly nine tenths observed a single time. Sequencing input: PBMCs or T cells enriched from blood (not recorded which). The source of these receptors is a woman younger than 35 with acute COVID-19. Each CDR3 is given without its conserved first and last residue.

v_call cdr3_aa
TRBV19 ASSPGHSGNTIY
TRBV9 ASSTTGGRTEAF
TRBV15 ATSRVFVPGTGELF
TRBV6-2/TRBV6-3 ASSIRYEQY
TRBV9 ASSVDLQGAREQY
TRBV24-1 ATSDISTSGLTDTQY
TRBV28 ASSRTAGYGYT
TRBV10-1 ASSAQVGTEAF
TRBV4-3 ASSQDIAGGPREQF
TRBV7-2 ASSLYGRASTDTQY
TRBV5-5 ASSPGLAGNNEQF
TRBV30 AWSATPLDRDRQH
TRBV5-6 ASRRQGGGYEKLF
TRBV9 ASSGRDSPYPLNYGYT
TRBV7-2 ASSLAGGLNEQF
TRBV24-1 ATSEGGKGQGRYNEQF
TRBV11-2 ASSFSWEGRGF
TRBV7-2 ASSGTSGPYNEQF
TRBV10-2 ASTTGAVEAF
TRBV7-9 ASSRKTGEAF
TRBV7-2 ASSSLAGVGGEQY
TRBV5-1 ASSFVGARDGELF
TRBV4-2 ASSQGFRDRKNEQF
TRBV12-3/TRBV12-4 ASSYRGYEQY
TRBV7-3 ASSSYLDSEAF